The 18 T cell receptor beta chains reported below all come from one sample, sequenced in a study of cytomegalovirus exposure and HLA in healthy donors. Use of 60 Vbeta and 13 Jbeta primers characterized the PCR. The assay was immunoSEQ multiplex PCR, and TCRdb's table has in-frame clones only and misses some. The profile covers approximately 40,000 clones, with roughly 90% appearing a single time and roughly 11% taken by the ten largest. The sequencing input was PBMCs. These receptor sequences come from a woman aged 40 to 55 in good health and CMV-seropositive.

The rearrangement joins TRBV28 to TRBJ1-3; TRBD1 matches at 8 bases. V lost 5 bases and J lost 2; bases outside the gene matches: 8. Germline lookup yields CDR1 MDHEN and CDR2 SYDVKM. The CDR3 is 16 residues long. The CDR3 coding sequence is TGTGCCAGCAGTCCAGACAGGGGTTTTACTGGAAACACCATATATTTT. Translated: CASSPDRGFTGNTIYF.

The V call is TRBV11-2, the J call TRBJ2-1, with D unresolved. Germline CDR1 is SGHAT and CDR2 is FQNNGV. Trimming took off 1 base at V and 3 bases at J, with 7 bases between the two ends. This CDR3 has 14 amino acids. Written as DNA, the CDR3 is TGTGCCAGCAGCTTAGGGCAGGTCTACAATGAGCAGTTCTTC. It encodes CASSLGQVYNEQFF.

The CDR3, as DNA: TGTGCCAGCAAGGTCGGGGGGAATCAGCCCCAGCATTTT. The encoded protein is CASKVGGNQPQHF. The chain uses TRBV2 and TRBJ1-5, with D maybe TRBD1 (5 bases). The CDR3 sequence is 13 residues long. Germline V gene lookup returns CDR1 SNHLY and CDR2 FYNNEI. V was shortened by 7 bases and J by 4 bases, with 11 bases between the two germline ends.

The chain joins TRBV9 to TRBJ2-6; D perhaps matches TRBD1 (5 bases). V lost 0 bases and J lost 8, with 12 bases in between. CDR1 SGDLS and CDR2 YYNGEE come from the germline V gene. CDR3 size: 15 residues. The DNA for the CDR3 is TGTGCCAGCAGCGTAGACAGGCCCGCGACCAACGTCCTGACTTTC. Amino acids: CASSVDRPATNVLTF.

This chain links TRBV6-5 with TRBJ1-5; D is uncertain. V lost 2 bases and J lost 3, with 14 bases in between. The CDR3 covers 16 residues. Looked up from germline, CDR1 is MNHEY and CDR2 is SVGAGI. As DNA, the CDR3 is TGTGCCAGCAGTTACGCCATCGGGGTGTCCAATCAGCCCCAGCATTTT. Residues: CASSYAIGVSNQPQHF.

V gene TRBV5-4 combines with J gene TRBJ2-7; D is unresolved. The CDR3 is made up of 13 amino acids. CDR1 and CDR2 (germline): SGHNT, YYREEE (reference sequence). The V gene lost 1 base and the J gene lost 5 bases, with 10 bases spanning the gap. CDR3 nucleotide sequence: TGTGCCAGCAGCTTGAACAGTGTGGACGAGCAGTACTTC. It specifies CASSLNSVDEQYF.

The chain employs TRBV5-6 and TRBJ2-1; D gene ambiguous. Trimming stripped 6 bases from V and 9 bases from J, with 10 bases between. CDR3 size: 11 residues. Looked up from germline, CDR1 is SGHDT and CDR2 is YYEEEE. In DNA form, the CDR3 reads TGTGCCAGCACCGCGAGGCGTGAGCAGTTCTTC. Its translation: CASTARREQFF.

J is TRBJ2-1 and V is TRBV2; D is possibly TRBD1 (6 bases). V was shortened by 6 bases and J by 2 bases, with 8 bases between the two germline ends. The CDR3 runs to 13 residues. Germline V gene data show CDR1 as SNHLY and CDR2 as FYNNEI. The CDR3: CASRQGTYNEQFF. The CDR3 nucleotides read TGTGCCAGCAGACAGGGAACCTACAATGAGCAGTTCTTC.

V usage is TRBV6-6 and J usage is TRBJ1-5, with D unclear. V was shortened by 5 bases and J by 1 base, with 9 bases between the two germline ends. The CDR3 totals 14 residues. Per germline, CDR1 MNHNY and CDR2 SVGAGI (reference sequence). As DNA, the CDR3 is TGTGCCAGCAGTGCAGGAGGCAGCAATCAGCCCCAGCATTTT. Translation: CASSAGGSNQPQHF.

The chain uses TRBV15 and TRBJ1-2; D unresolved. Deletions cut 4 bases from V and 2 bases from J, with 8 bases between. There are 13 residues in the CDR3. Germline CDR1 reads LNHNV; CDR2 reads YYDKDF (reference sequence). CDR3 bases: TGTGCCACCAGCAATCCAGGCAACTATGGCTACACCTTC. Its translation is CATSNPGNYGYTF.

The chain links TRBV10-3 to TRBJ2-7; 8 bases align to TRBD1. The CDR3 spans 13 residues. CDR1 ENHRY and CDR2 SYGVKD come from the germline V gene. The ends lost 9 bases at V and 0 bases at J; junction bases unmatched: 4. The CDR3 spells CAISGTGSYEQYF. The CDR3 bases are TGTGCCATTTCCGGGACAGGCTCCTACGAGCAGTACTTC.

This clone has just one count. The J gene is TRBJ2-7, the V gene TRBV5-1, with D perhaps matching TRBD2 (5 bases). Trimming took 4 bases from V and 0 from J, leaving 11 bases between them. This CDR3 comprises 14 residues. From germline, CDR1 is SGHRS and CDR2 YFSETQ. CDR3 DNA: TGCGCCAGCAGCCGAGGACTGGACTCCTACGAGCAGTACTTC. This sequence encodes CASSRGLDSYEQYF.

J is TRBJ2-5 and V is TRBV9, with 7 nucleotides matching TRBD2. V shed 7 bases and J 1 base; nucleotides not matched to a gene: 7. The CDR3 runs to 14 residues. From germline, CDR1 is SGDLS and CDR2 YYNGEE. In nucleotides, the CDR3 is TGTGCCAGCGGTGCAGCGGGGATCCAAGAGACCCAGTACTTC. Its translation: CASGAAGIQETQYF.

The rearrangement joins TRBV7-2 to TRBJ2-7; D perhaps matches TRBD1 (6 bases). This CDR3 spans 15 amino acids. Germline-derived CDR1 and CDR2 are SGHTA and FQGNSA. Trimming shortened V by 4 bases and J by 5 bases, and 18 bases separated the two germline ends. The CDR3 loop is CASSSTGTTANEQYF. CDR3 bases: TGTGCCAGCAGCTCTACCGGGACAACAGCAAACGAGCAGTACTTC.

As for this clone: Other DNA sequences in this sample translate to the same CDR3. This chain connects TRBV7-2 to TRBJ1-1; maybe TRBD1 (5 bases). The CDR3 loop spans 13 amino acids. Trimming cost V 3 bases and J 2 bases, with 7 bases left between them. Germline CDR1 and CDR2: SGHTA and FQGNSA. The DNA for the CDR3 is TGTGCCAGCAGCTTCCAGGGAAACACTGAAGCTTTCTTT. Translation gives CASSFQGNTEAFF.

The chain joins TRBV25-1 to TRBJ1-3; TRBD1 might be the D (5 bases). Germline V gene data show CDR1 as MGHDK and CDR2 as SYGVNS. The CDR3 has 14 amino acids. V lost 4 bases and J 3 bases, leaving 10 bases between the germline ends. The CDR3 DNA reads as TGTGCCAGCAGTGGCTCAGGGATTGGAAACACCATATATTTT. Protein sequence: CASSGSGIGNTIYF.

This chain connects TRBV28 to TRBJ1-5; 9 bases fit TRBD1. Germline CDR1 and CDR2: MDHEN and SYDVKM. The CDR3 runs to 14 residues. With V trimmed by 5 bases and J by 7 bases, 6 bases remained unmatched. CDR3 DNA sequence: TGTGCCAGCAGTACGGGACAGGGAATCCAGCCCCAGCATTTT. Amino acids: CASSTGQGIQPQHF.

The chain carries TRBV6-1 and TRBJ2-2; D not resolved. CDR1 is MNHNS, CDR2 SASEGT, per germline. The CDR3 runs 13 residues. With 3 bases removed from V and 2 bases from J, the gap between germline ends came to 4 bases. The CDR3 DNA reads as TGTGCCAGCAGTGAGTCTAACACCGGGGAGCTGTTTTTT. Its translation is CASSESNTGELFF.